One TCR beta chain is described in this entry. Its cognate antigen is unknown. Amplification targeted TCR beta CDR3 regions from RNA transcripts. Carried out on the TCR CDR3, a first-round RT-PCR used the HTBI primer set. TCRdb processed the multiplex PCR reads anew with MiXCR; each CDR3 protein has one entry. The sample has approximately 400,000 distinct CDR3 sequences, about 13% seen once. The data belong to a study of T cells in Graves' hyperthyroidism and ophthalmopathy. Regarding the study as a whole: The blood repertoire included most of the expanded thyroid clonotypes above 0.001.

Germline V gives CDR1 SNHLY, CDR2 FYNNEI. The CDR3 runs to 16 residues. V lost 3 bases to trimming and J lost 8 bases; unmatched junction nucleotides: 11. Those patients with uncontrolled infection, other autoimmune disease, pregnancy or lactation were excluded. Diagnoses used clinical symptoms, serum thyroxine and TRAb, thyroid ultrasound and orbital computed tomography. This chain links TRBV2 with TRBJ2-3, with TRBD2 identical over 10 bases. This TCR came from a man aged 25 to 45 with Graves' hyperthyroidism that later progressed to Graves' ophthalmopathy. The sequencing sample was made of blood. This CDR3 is CASSDPRTSGGGTQYF. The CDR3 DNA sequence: TGTGCCAGCAGTGACCCCCGGACTAGCGGAGGGGGTACGCAGTATTTT.